These 21 T cell receptor beta chains share one sample of origin, sequenced in a study of T cell repertoires in cytomegalovirus infection. TCRdb independently ran MiXCR on the reads; one entry per CDR3 protein. The data hold roughly 640,000 distinct CDR3 sequences, with roughly a quarter observed a single time. Sample: CD8+ T cells from PBMCs. The source is a human donor in good health (CMV status not recorded). Some clones in this sample may be carry-over from other donors' samples.

J is TRBJ2-1 and V is TRBV29-1, with TRBD2 matching 13 bases. The ends lost 6 bases at V and 1 base at J; junction bases unmatched: 3. There are 15 residues in the CDR3. CDR1 SQVTM and CDR2 ANQGSEA come from the germline V gene. The CDR3 loop is CSVVGLAGSYNEQFF. DNA for the CDR3: TGCAGCGTGGTGGGACTAGCGGGGTCCTACAATGAGCAGTTCTTC.

The chain couples TRBV29-1 to TRBJ2-5, with a tentative D call TRBD2 (6 bases). The CDR3 loop spans 14 amino acids. V was pared by 1 base and J by 5 bases, with 14 bases between. The germline V gene encodes CDR1 SQVTM and CDR2 ANQGSEA. The CDR3 is CSVEVGGLWETQYF. Here the CDR3 DNA reads TGCAGCGTTGAAGTGGGAGGCCTTTGGGAGACCCAGTACTTC.

This clonotype came up a few times. V gene TRBV4-1 combines with J gene TRBJ2-3; the D is unclear. The CDR3 extends over 12 amino acids. The germline CDR1 and CDR2 sequences are MGHRA and YSYEKL. With 4 bases removed from V and 6 bases from J, the gap between germline ends came to 8 bases. CDR3 loop: CASSPPDDTQYF. CDR3 nucleotides: TGCGCCAGCAGCCCACCGGATGATACGCAGTATTTT.

This clonotype was seen repeatedly, ten times or more. The chain has TRBV28 and TRBJ1-2; unclear D gene. Trimming removed 3 bases at V and 5 bases at J, with 10 bases between. This CDR3 has 13 residues. The V gene's germline CDR1 is MDHEN and CDR2 SYDVKM. The CDR3 sequence: CASSFLREYGYTF. As DNA, the CDR3 is TGTGCCAGCAGTTTTCTAAGAGAGTATGGCTACACCTTC.

This clonotype turned up a few times. This rearrangement joins TRBV6-5 to TRBJ2-3; maybe TRBD1 (6 bases). CDR1 and CDR2 (germline): MNHEY, SVGAGI. Between the trimmed V and J ends, which lost 6 bases and 2 bases, there was a span of 15 bases. There are 15 residues in the CDR3. CDR3 loop: CASSPFDRHTDTQYF. CDR3 DNA: TGTGCCAGCAGCCCGTTCGACAGGCACACAGATACGCAGTATTTT.

This clonotype was seen a few times. The chain employs TRBV7-9 and TRBJ2-6; weak D call: TRBD1 (5 bases). The length of the CDR3 is 16 residues. Germline-derived CDR1 and CDR2 are SEHNR and FQNEAQ (reference sequence). V was clipped by 5 bases and J by 4 bases, with 15 bases between them. The CDR3, as DNA: TGTGCCAGCAGCCCCGCTGACAGAACAGGGGCCAACGTCCTGACTTTC. Its translation: CASSPADRTGANVLTF.

In this sample, this clonotype turned up a few times. The rearrangement links TRBV29-1 to TRBJ2-3; D is perhaps TRBD1 (6 bases). V was shortened by 5 bases and J by 0 bases, with 12 bases between the two germline ends. This CDR3 is built from 14 residues. Germline V gene lookup returns CDR1 SQVTM and CDR2 ANQGSEA. The CDR3 bases are TGCAGCGTTCCGGACAGTTCCAGCACAGATACGCAGTATTTT. This codes for CSVPDSSSTDTQYF.

This clonotype turned up a few times. V gene TRBV19 combines with J gene TRBJ1-1; D remains unclear. Germline assignment: CDR1 LNHDA and CDR2 SQIVND (reference sequence). CDR3 length equals 13 residues. Trimming left V 5 bases short and J 0 bases short, with 7 bases between. CDR3 region: CASSAILNTEAFF. The CDR3 DNA reads TGTGCCAGTAGTGCCATTCTGAACACTGAAGCTTTCTTT.

This clonotype was seen more than once but under ten times. This rearrangement joins TRBV6-6 to TRBJ2-7; 9 nucleotides line up with TRBD1. The CDR3 is 19 amino acids. With V trimmed by 5 bases and J by 0 bases, 17 bases remained unmatched. Germline V gene data show CDR1 as MNHNY and CDR2 as SVGAGI (reference sequence). The CDR3 loop is CASSNLGQGIMRNSYEQYF. The CDR3 DNA follows: TGTGCCAGCAGTAACCTGGGACAGGGTATAATGAGGAACTCCTACGAGCAGTACTTC.

This clonotype is a singleton in its sample. The chain carries TRBV28 and TRBJ2-3, with 9 positions matching TRBD2. The CDR3 is 16 amino acids. The junction had 4 bases not matched to a gene; V was cut back by 3 bases and J by 0 bases. Germline V gene sequence: CDR1 MDHEN, CDR2 SYDVKM. CDR3 DNA: TGTGCCAGCAGTTTGGGGACTAGCTCTAGCACAGATACGCAGTATTTT. Its translation is CASSLGTSSSTDTQYF.

This chain connects TRBV10-3 to TRBJ2-7; 7 nucleotides agree with TRBD1. The CDR3 is 13 residues long. Germline lookup yields CDR1 ENHRY and CDR2 SYGVKD. V lost 5 bases and J lost 2; bases outside the gene matches: 3. The CDR3 spells CAISRQGTYEQYF. The CDR3 coding sequence is TGTGCCATCAGTCGACAGGGAACCTACGAGCAGTACTTC.

V is TRBV6-1 and J is TRBJ2-1, with 8 bases aligning to TRBD1. The germline V gene has CDR1 MNHNS and CDR2 SASEGT. CDR3 size: 16 residues. The junction had 13 bases not matched to a gene; V was cut back by 7 bases and J by 5 bases. The CDR3 DNA reads as TGTGCCAGCATTCTTCTGGACAGGGCCGTTGACAATGAGCAGTTCTTC. Its protein product is CASILLDRAVDNEQFF.

The chain has TRBV29-1 and TRBJ2-1, with D tentatively TRBD2 (7 bases). CDR3 length: 14 residues. With 3 bases removed from V and 3 bases from J, the gap between germline ends came to 12 bases. The germline V gene encodes CDR1 SQVTM and CDR2 ANQGSEA. The CDR3 spells CSVEAGEGYNEQFF. The CDR3 DNA is TGCAGCGTTGAGGCAGGGGAGGGCTACAATGAGCAGTTCTTC.

The V gene is TRBV6-1, the J gene TRBJ1-1; TRBD1 is a possible D gene (6 bases). Trimming shortened V by 8 bases and J by 3 bases, and 19 bases separated the two germline ends. The germline V gene has CDR1 MNHNS and CDR2 SASEGT. The CDR3 contains 15 residues. The CDR3 sequence: CASDSGVPGYTEAFF. CDR3 sequence (DNA): TGTGCCAGCGACTCAGGGGTCCCGGGGTACACTGAAGCTTTCTTT.

As regards this clonotype: A junction boundary mismatches the germline segment, possibly from a read error. J is TRBJ2-5 and V is TRBV14; D is tentatively TRBD1 or TRBD2 (5 bases each). The V gene's germline CDR1 is SGHDN and CDR2 FVKESK. This CDR3 comprises 16 residues. The CDR3 here is CANSQGAGTVGETQYF. Written as DNA, the CDR3 is TGTGCCAACAGCCAAGGAGCTGGGACCGTCGGAGAGACCCAGTACTTC.

V and J are TRBV10-3 and TRBJ1-2, with 11 bases matching TRBD1. CDR1 and CDR2 (germline): ENHRY, SYGVKD. With 3 bases clipped from V and 4 bases from J, the junction kept 7 bases outside the gene matches. The CDR3 is 16 amino acids. The CDR3 sequence: CAISEMGQGGGYGYTF. The CDR3 nucleotides are TGTGCCATCAGTGAAATGGGACAGGGGGGAGGCTATGGCTACACCTTC.

Turning to this clonotype: A read error is possible here, since a much larger clone lies one base away. The rearrangement uses TRBV7-8 and TRBJ2-1; D gene ambiguous. Trimming left V 5 bases short and J 8 bases short, with 19 bases between. Germline V lookup: CDR1 SGHVS, CDR2 FQNEAQ. This CDR3 region has 15 residues. CDR3 bases: TGTGCCAGCAGCCAGCAACGCTCCCCTGACGATGAGCAGTTCTTC. It specifies CASSQQRSPDDEQFF.

This clonotype showed up just a few times. The chain is built from TRBV5-1 and TRBJ1-4; possibly TRBD1 for D (5 bases). Germline V gene sequence: CDR1 SGHRS, CDR2 YFSETQ. V shed 4 bases and J shed 8 bases, with 18 bases lying between them. CDR3 length: 15 residues. CDR3 amino acids: CASSPEVGRGEKLFF. CDR3 nucleotides: TGCGCCAGCAGCCCCGAGGTGGGGCGAGGAGAAAAACTGTTTTTT.

This clonotype was seen many times. V usage is TRBV12-3 or TRBV12-4 and J usage is TRBJ2-3, with D unclear. Trimming removed 3 bases from V and 3 bases from J, with 10 bases in between. The CDR3 runs 14 residues. The CDR3 here is CASSLTVLTDTQYF. The CDR3 DNA is TGTGCCAGCAGTTTGACTGTCTTAACAGATACGCAGTATTTT.

A few counts support this clonotype. The chain uses TRBV7-9 and TRBJ1-2; no reliable D call. The CDR3 runs 15 residues. Looked up from germline, CDR1 is SEHNR and CDR2 is FQNEAQ (reference sequence). Trimming took off 0 bases at V and 4 bases at J, with 12 bases between the two ends. CDR3 in amino acids: CASSLAEKRSYGYTF. The CDR3, as DNA: TGTGCCAGCAGCTTAGCGGAGAAACGGTCCTATGGCTACACCTTC.

This clonotype was counted only a few times. The chain couples TRBV20-1 to TRBJ1-2, with unresolved D. The CDR3 runs 14 residues. The V end was cut by 0 bases, the J end by 4 bases, with 12 bases between. Per the germline V gene, CDR1 is DFQATT and CDR2 is SNEGSKA (reference sequence). In nucleotides, the CDR3 is TGCAGTGCTAGAGATGTGGGGAAAGGCTATGGCTACACCTTC. As protein: CSARDVGKGYGYTF.